This T cell receptor (beta chain) is drawn from a study of post-analysis software for immune sequencing data (dated by TCRdb to 2014 to 2015). For context, the study as a whole: Recorded disease courses included relapsing-remitting, secondary progressive and progressive-relapsing multiple sclerosis, with some patients lacking subtype annotation. Patient repertoires were compared against 11 to 12 previously published healthy control repertoires from donors aged roughly 6 to 26 years. A subset of samples was prepared in parallel using single-end sample barcoding, then pooled and co-amplified after Illumina adapter ligation.

The junction shows trimming of 3 bases on V and 4 bases on J, plus 10 bases between the germline ends. Its CDR3 holds 14 amino acids, cysteine through phenylalanine. Only the CDR3 DNA stays, 42 bases, in frame from base 1. Preparation of the library involved PCR. Instrument on record: Illumina HiSeq 2500. Unique molecular identifiers were incorporated into TCR beta cDNA libraries to reduce PCR and sequencing biases. Per 1 to 10 million input T cells, roughly 0.5 million cDNA molecules were obtained, such that each molecule approximated one T cell. The patient libraries were prepared and sequenced using the same protocol as the earlier healthy control dataset. Within a given batch, samples were prepared together, multiplexed and sequenced on the same HiSeq lane. Regarding the original processing steps: MIGEC handled the raw barcoded reads, throwing out single-read molecular identifier groups before consensus assembly and CDR3 extraction. VDJtools was used for post-analysis of the clonotype tables, with diversity normalized by down-sampling every dataset to the smallest sample size. In repertoire overlap clustering, CDR3 amino acid sequences, but not nucleotide sequences, were matched to correct batch-related cross-sample contamination. TCRdb trimmed public reads at Q25 via fastp, called clones via MiXCR and kept in-frame beta chains. CDR3 protein duplicates are merged, each entry listing the most common genes and DNA. None of the V and J calls come from the authors' own analysis; TCRdb made them. The sample table shows some 190,000 distinct CDR3 sequences, and approximately 30% are seen once. The ten largest clones take up more than 3% of the sample.

Comment on this clonotype: Its cognate antigen has yet to be identified. The input lacks base qualities; no much larger clone sits a single base away.

Study-wide conclusions, independent of this receptor: Direct clustering with F measure showed strong co-clustering of samples prepared in the same batch, prompting a batch-effect correction. Normalized Chao1 diversity was significantly lower in multiple sclerosis patients than controls, suggesting substantial peripheral T-cell clonal expansion. The control group was slightly older than the multiple sclerosis patient group. A handful of TRBV segments, including TRBV5-6, TRBV5-1 and TRBV20-1, were significantly more frequent in patients than controls.

TCR beta repertoires were profiled from peripheral blood of roughly 13 young patients with multiple sclerosis to demonstrate the VDJtools post-analysis software. The multiple sclerosis patients were children and adolescents ranging in age from 6 to 15 years. The source of this sequence is a girl aged 2-17 years with multiple sclerosis. Sequencing input: blood. The chain is encoded by TRBV12-3 or TRBV12-4 joined to TRBJ1-5; TRBD1 is perhaps the D gene, given 6 matching bases. The nucleotide sequence reads TGTGCCAGCAGTTTCCCAGGGGATAATCAGCCCCAGCATTTT. Its amino acids are CASSFPGDNQPQHF.